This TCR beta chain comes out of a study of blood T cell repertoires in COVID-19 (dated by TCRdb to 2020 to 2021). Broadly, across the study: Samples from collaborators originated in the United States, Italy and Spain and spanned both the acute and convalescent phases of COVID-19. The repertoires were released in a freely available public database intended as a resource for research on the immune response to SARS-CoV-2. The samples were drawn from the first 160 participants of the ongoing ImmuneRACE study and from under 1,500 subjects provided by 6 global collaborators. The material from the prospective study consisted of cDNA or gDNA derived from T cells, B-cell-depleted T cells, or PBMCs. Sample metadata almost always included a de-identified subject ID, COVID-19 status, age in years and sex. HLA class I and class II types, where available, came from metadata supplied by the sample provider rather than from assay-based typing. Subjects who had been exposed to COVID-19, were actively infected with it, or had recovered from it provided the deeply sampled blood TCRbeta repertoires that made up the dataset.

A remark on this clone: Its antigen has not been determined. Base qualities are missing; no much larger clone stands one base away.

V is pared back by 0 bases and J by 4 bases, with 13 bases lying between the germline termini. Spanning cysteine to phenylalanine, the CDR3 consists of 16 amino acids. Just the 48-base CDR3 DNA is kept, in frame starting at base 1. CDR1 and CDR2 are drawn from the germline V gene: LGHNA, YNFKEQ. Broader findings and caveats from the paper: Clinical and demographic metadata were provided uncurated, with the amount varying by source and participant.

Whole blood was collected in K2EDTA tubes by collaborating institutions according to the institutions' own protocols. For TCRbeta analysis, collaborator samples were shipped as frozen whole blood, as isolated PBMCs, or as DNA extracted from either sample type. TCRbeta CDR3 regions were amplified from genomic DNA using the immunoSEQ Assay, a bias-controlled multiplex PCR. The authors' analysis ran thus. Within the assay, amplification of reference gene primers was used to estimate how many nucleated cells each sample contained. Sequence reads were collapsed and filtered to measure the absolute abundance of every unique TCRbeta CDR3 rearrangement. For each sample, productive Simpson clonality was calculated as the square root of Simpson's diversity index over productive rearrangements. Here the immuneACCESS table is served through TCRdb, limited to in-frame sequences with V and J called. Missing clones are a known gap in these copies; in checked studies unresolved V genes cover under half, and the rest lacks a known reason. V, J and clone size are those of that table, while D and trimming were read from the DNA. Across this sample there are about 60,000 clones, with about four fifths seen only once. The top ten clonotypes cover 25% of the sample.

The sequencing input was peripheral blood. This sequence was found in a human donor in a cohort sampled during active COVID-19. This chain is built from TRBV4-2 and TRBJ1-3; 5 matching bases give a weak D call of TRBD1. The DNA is TGTGCCAGCAGCCAAGATCAGGGAGGCCCCGGAAACACCATATATTTT. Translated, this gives CASSQDQGGPGNTIYF.